The clone carrying this TCR beta chain is deemed medium-sized by its frequency. The target antigen is unknown. Sequencing libraries of TCR beta were made by UMI-labeled 5' RACE. TCRdb re-called the 5' RACE reads; every CDR3 protein appears as one record, without DNA. Its clone listing holds about 5,400 distinct CDR3 sequences. These data belong to a study of human CD8 memory T cell subsets. Overall study findings and caveats: The stem-like memory and precursor exhausted T cell populations displayed similarly high diversity, which was not the case for effector memory cells. Greater diversity in stem-like memory than precursor exhausted T cells was suggested by Chao1 estimates.

The authors obtained RNA from duplicate vials, each holding more than 120,000 sorted CD8+ T cells, for every subset. The germline gives CDR1 SQVTM, CDR2 ANQGSEA. This CDR3 comprises 13 residues. The sample comprised CD8+ effector memory T cells (TEM) sorted from PBMCs. Subset in this sample: effector memory CD8 T cells, CCR7- CD45RO+ CD95+. The source of this sequence is a human donor in good health. This chain links TRBV29-1 with TRBJ2-3. The chain's CDR3 is CSVEEQLTDTQYF.